This entry concerns a single T cell receptor beta chain. The antigen remains undetermined. The data are from a study of shared clonotypes between healthy human individuals. Study overall: Each donor's CD8 memory used one plate, CD8 naive two, each CD4 subset three. General study results and limits: Limitation of the genetic and exposure-history diversity represented came from the few donors. Naive subsets generally had larger estimated richness than memory subsets.

Germline lookup yields CDR1 SGHDT and CDR2 YYEEEE. CDR3 length equals 15 residues. Deletions cut 0 bases from V and 5 bases from J, with 13 bases between. Assay execution took place at the deep level. Only in-frame clones appear in the TCRdb table, and some are missing; sequencing was by immunoSEQ multiplex PCR. The data show 1 million to 1.3 million clones, with around three quarters seen just once and around 0.61% held by the top ten. The chain has TRBV5-6 and TRBJ2-3; D is possibly TRBD2 (7 bases). Sequenced sample: memory CD4+ T cells from PBMCs. The subset denotes: CD45RA-negative fraction. This clonotype was sampled from a man between 18 and 35 years old in good health. Some clones in this sample may be carry-over from other donors' samples. This CDR3 reads CASSLEGGRQDTQYF. In DNA form, the CDR3 reads TGTGCCAGCAGCTTGGAGGGGGGGCGCCAAGATACGCAGTATTTT.